This T cell receptor beta chain was sequenced for a study of cytomegalovirus exposure and HLA in healthy donors. General study results and limits: The study assumed roughly uniform donor sequencing depth for presence/absence analyses. The authors later found HLA-associated TCR beta chains more clonally expanded than equally common others. Researchers catalogued under 200 TCR beta chains as cytomegalovirus-associated.

The germline CDR1 and CDR2 sequences are KGHSH and LQKENI. The CDR3 is made up of 15 amino acids. Trimming at V came to 3 bases and at J to 5 bases, leaving 9 bases not matched to a gene. Samples came from healthy bone marrow donors. Primers for the PCR totalled 60 Vbeta and 13 Jbeta. The data were produced by immunoSEQ multiplex PCR, yet TCRdb's version contains in-frame clones alone and is incomplete. The data contain roughly 170,000 clones, 84% of them seen just once; the ten biggest clones take up about 1%. This clone has just a few counts. Its target is unknown. The chain recombines TRBV18 with TRBJ2-7; 8 bases map to TRBD1. This clonotype was obtained from a man aged 30 to 45 in good health and CMV-seronegative. Sequencing used PBMCs. CDR3 protein: CASSPLDRARDEQYF. CDR3 nucleotide sequence: TGTGCCAGCTCACCGCTGGACAGGGCGCGTGACGAGCAGTACTTC.